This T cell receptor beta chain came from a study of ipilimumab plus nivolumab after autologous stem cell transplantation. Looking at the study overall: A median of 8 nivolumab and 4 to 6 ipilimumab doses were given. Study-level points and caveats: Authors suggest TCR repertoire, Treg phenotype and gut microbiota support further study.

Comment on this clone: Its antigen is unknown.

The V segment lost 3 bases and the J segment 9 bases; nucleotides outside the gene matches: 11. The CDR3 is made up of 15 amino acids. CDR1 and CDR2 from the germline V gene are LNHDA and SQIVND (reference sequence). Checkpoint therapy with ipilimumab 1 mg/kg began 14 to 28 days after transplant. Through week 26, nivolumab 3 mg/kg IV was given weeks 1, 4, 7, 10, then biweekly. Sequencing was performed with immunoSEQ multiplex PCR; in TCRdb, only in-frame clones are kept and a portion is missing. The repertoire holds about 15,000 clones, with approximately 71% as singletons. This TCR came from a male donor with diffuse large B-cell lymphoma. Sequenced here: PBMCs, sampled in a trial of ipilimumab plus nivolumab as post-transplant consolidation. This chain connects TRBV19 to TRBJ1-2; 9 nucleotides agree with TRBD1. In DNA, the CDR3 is TGTGCCAGTAGTATTGTTGGGACAGGGATTGTTAGCTACACCTTC. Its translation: CASSIVGTGIVSYTF.